These 10 T cell receptor beta chains came from one sample sequenced in a study of T cells in localized non-small cell lung cancer. Data came from immunoSEQ multiplex PCR; TCRdb stores just in-frame clones and leaves some out. The data show 130,000 or so clones, with 89% seen just once and around 1.8% held by the top ten. The sequencing used peripheral blood, collected before any cancer treatment. The receptors derive from a female donor at least 60 years old with stage I lung adenocarcinoma.

This clone appeared once. This chain uses TRBV10-1 with TRBJ2-1; D is unclear. The ends were cut back, 3 bases at V and 6 bases at J, with 15 bases in the middle. CDR3 length equals 15 residues. Looked up from germline, CDR1 is WNHNN and CDR2 is SYGVQD (reference sequence). In DNA form, the CDR3 reads TGCGCCAGCAGTGAAGTTAAGGGTAGCAGCAATGAGCAGTTCTTC. Residues: CASSEVKGSSNEQFF.

The rearrangement links TRBV4-1 to TRBJ2-2; D possibly corresponds to TRBD2 (5 bases). V gave up 3 bases and J gave up 2 bases, with 16 bases separating them. This CDR3 has 17 amino acids. The germline gives CDR1 MGHRA, CDR2 YSYEKL. Here the CDR3 DNA reads TGCGCCAGCAGCCACGACCCGGGATCTCTTAACACCGGGGAGCTGTTTTTT. Translation: CASSHDPGSLNTGELFF.

This sequence joins TRBV6-5 and TRBJ1-2; 7 positions agree with TRBD1. CDR3 size: 13 residues. V dropped 7 bases and J dropped 4; count of bases not matched to a gene: 6. From germline, CDR1 is MNHEY and CDR2 SVGAGI. The CDR3 is CASKKEGAYGYTF. CDR3 nucleotides: TGTGCCAGCAAAAAGGAGGGGGCCTATGGCTACACCTTC.

This chain joins TRBV15 and TRBJ2-1, with TRBD2 matching 11 bases. V gave up 3 bases and J gave up 7 bases; unmatched junction bases: 8. The germline V gene has CDR1 LNHNV and CDR2 YYDKDF (reference sequence). This CDR3 comprises 16 residues. The CDR3 DNA sequence: TGTGCCACCAGCAGGAGCCCCGGGACTAGCGGTAATGAGCAGTTCTTC. It translates to CATSRSPGTSGNEQFF.

The CDR3: CASRMTESTDTQYF. The CDR3 nucleotides are TGTGCCAGCAGGATGACAGAAAGCACAGATACGCAGTATTTT. This chain connects TRBV28 to TRBJ2-3; D possibly corresponds to TRBD1 (5 bases). V lost 6 bases and J 0 bases, leaving 10 bases between the germline ends. CDR3 length: 14 residues. Germline assignment: CDR1 MDHEN and CDR2 SYDVKM.

The CDR3 nucleotides are TGCGCCAGCAGCCAAGATTGGCTAGCGGGGAACACCGGGGAGCTGTTTTTT. This encodes CASSQDWLAGNTGELFF. V is TRBV4-1 and J is TRBJ2-2; 8 bases are a match to TRBD2. There are 17 residues in the CDR3. V shed 0 bases and J 1 base; nucleotides not matched to a gene: 4. The germline gives CDR1 MGHRA, CDR2 YSYEKL.

This chain links TRBV30 with TRBJ2-3; D is ambiguous. CDR1 and CDR2 (germline): GTSNPN, SVGIG (reference sequence). This CDR3 region has 12 residues. V was shortened by 5 bases and J by 4 bases, with 10 bases between the two germline ends. The CDR3 sequence: CAWADLPDTQYF. CDR3 in DNA: TGTGCCTGGGCGGATTTGCCAGATACGCAGTATTTT.

The V call is TRBV7-2, the J call TRBJ2-5; TRBD1 matches 8 bases. V lost 5 bases to trimming and J lost 4 bases; unmatched junction nucleotides: 0. The V gene's germline CDR1 is SGHTA and CDR2 FQGNSA. CDR3 length: 12 amino acids. The CDR3 DNA reads as TGTGCCAGCAGCGGACAGGGAGAGACCCAGTACTTC. It yields the protein CASSGQGETQYF.

This chain uses TRBV30 with TRBJ1-2; the D gene is possibly TRBD1 (5 bases). CDR1 GTSNPN and CDR2 SVGIG come from the germline V gene (reference sequence). V lost 0 bases and J 8 bases, leaving 16 bases between the germline ends. The CDR3 consists of 14 residues. CDR3 DNA sequence: TGTGCCTGGAGTGTGAGGCGGCAGGGTGAAGGCTACACCTTC. Residues: CAWSVRRQGEGYTF.

The chain links TRBV4-2 to TRBJ1-1; a weak D match, TRBD1 (6 bases). V was pared by 0 bases and J by 1 base, with 21 bases between. The CDR3 totals 19 residues. Germline V CDR1 and CDR2: LGHNA, YNFKEQ. The CDR3 here is CASSQDLPSVDRTNTEAFF. The CDR3 coding sequence is TGTGCCAGCAGCCAAGATTTACCGTCCGTCGACAGGACGAACACTGAAGCTTTCTTT.